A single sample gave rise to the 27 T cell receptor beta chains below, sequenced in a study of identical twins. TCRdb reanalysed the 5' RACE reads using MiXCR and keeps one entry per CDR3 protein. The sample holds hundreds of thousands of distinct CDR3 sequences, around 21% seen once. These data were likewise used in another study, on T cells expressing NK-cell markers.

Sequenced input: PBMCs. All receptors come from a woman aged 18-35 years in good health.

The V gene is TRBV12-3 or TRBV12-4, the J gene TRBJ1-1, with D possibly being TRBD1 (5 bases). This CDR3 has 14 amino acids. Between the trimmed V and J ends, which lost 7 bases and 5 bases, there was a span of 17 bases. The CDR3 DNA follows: TGTGCCAGCACCCCCCGTCGGGGGGGGACTGAAGCTTTCTTT. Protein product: CASTPRRGGTEAFF.

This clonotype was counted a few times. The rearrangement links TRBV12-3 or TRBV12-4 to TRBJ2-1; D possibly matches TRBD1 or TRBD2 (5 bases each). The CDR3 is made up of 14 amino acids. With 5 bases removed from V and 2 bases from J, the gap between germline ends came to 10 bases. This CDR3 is CASSPGRAYNEQFF. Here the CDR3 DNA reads TGTGCCAGCAGTCCGGGACGAGCCTACAATGAGCAGTTCTTC.

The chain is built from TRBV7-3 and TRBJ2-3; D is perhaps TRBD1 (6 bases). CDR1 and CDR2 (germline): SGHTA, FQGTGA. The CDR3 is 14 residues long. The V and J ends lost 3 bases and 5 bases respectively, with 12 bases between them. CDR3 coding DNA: TGTGCCAGCAGCTTTATGGGGGCGGGAGATACGCAGTATTTT. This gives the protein CASSFMGAGDTQYF.

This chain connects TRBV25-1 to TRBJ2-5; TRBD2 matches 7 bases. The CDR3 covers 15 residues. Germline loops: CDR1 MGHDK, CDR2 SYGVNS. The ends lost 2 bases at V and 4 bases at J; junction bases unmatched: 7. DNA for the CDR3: TGTGCCAGCAGTGAACCCGGGGAGGGAAGAGAGACCCAGTACTTC. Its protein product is CASSEPGEGRETQYF.

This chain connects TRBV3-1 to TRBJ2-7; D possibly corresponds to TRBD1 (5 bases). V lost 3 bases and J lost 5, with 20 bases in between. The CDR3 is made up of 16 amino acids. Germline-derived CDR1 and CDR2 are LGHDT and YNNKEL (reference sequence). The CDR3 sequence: CASSHARLNPQDEQYF. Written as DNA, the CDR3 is TGTGCCAGCAGCCATGCACGTCTGAATCCACAGGACGAGCAGTACTTC.

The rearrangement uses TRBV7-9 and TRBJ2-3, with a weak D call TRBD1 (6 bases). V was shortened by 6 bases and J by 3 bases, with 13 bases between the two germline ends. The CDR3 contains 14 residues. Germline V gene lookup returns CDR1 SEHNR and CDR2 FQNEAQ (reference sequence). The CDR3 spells CASRSTGKTDTQYF. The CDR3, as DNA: TGTGCCAGCAGGTCGACAGGAAAGACAGATACGCAGTATTTT.

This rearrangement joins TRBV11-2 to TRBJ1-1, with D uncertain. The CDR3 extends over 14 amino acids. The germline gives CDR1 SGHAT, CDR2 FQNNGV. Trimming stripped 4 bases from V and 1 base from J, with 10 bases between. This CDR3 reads CASSSWTENTEAFF. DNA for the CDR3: TGTGCCAGCAGCTCGTGGACGGAGAACACTGAAGCTTTCTTT.

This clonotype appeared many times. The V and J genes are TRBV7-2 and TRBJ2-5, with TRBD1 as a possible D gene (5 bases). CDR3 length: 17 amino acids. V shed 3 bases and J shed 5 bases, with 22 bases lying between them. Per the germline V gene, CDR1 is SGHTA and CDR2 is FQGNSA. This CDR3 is CASSLDTAYNPRETQYF. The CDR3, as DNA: TGTGCCAGCAGCTTGGACACCGCCTACAACCCCCGGGAGACCCAGTACTTC.

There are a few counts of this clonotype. CDR3 residues: CSAQTGQVYEQYF. CDR3 nucleotides: TGCAGTGCCCAAACAGGGCAGGTCTACGAGCAGTACTTC. V is TRBV20-1 and J is TRBJ2-7, with D perhaps TRBD1 (6 bases). V was shortened by 6 bases and J by 3 bases, with 15 bases between the two germline ends. Germline V gene lookup returns CDR1 DFQATT and CDR2 SNEGSKA (reference sequence). The CDR3 contains 13 residues.

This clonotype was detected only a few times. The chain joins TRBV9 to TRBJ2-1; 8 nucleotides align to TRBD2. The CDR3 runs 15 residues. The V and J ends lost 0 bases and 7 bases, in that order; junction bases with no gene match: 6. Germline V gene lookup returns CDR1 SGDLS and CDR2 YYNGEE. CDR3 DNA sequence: TGTGCCAGCAGCGTAGCGGGAGGGACGGGGAATGAGCAGTTCTTC. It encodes CASSVAGGTGNEQFF.

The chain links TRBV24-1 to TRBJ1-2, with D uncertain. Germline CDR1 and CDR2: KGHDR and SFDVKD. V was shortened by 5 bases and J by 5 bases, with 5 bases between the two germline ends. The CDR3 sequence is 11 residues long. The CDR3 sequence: CATSGGYGYTF. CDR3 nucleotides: TGTGCCACCAGTGGTGGGTATGGCTACACCTTC.

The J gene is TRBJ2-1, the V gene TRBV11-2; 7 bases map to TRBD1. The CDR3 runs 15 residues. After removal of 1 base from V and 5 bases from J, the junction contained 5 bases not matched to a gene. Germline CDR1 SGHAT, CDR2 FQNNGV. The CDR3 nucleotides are TGTGCCAGCAGCTTAGGACAGGGATGGGACAATGAGCAGTTCTTC. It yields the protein CASSLGQGWDNEQFF.

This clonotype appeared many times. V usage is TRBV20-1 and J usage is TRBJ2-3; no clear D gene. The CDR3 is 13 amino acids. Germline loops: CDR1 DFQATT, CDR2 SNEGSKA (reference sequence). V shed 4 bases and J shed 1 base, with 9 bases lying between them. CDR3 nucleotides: TGCAGTGCTATTGACCCACGCACAGATACGCAGTATTTT. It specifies CSAIDPRTDTQYF.

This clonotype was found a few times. The DNA of the CDR3 is TGCAGTGCCACCTCCCACCGGGGGCAAGAGACCCAGTACTTC. Amino acid sequence: CSATSHRGQETQYF. The J gene is TRBJ2-5, the V gene TRBV20-1; perhaps TRBD2 as D (6 bases). CDR1 is DFQATT, CDR2 SNEGSKA, per germline (reference sequence). The CDR3 has 14 amino acids. Trimming shortened V by 6 bases and J by 2 bases, and 16 bases separated the two germline ends.

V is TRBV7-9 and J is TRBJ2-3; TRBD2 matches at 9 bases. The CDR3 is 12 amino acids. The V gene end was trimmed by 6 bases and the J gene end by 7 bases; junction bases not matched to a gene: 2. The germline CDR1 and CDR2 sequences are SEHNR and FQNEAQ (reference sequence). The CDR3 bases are TGTGCCAGCAGGACTAGCGGAAATACGCAGTATTTT. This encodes CASRTSGNTQYF.

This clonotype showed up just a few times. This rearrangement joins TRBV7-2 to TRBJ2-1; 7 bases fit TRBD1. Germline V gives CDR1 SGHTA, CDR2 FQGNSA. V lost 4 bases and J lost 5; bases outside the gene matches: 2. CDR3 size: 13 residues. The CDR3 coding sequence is TGTGCCAGCAGCTCACAGGGGAACAATGAGCAGTTCTTC. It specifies CASSSQGNNEQFF.

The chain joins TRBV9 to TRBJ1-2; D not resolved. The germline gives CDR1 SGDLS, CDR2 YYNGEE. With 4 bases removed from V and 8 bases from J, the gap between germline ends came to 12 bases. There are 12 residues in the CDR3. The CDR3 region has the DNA TGTGCCAGCAGCTCCGACTATGGAGGCTACACCTTC. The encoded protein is CASSSDYGGYTF.

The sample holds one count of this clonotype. The CDR3 DNA sequence: TGTGCCAGCAGCTCGTTCGAGGGGGGGCCTAGAGGTGAGCAGTTCTTC. Translation: CASSSFEGGPRGEQFF. The chain joins TRBV7-1 to TRBJ2-1; D might be TRBD2 (7 bases). TRBV7-1 is sorted into the ORF group, with uncertain function. This CDR3 contains 16 residues. The V and J ends lost 3 bases and 9 bases respectively, with 21 bases between them.

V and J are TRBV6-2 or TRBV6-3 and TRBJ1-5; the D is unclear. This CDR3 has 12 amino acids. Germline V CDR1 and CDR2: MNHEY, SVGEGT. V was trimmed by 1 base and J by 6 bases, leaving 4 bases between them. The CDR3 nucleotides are TGTGCCAGCAGTTACTTTTCTCAGCCCCAGCATTTT. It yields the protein CASSYFSQPQHF.

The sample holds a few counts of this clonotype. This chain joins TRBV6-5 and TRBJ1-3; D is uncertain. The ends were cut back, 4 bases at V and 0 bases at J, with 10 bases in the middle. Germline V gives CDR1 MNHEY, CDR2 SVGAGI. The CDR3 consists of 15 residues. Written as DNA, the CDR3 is TGTGCCAGCAGTTTGACTTACAGCTCTGGAAACACCATATATTTT. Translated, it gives CASSLTYSSGNTIYF.

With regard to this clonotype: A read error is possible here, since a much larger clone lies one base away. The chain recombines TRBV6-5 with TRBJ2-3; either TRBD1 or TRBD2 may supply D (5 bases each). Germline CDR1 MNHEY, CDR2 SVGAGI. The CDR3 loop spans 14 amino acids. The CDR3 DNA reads TGTGCCACCAGTTACGGGGACGGAAGGGATACGCAGTATTTT. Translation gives CATSYGDGRDTQYF.

The CDR3 DNA sequence: TGTGCCAGCAGCCCTCGACTAGCGGGAGGGCAGTATCGGGAGACCCAGTACTTC. Protein: CASSPRLAGGQYRETQYF. The chain recombines TRBV27 with TRBJ2-5, with 14 bases that match TRBD2. V was clipped by 6 bases and J by 5 bases; unmatched bases: 14. The CDR3 runs to 18 residues. Germline CDR1 reads MNHEY; CDR2 reads SMNVEV (reference sequence).

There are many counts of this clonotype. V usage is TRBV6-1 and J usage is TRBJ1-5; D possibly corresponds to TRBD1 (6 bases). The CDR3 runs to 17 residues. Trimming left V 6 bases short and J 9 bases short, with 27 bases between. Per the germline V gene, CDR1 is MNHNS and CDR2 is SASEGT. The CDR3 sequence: CASRDRRDKLGYSPQHF. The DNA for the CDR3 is TGTGCCAGCAGAGACAGGAGGGACAAGTTGGGGTATTCGCCCCAGCATTTT.

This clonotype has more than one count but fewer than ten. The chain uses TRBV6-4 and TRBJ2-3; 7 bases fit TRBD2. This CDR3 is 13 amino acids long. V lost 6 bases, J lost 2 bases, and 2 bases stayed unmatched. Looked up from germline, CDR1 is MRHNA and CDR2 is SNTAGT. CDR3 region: CASRGTNTDTQYF. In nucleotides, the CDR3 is TGTGCCAGCAGAGGGACTAACACAGATACGCAGTATTTT.

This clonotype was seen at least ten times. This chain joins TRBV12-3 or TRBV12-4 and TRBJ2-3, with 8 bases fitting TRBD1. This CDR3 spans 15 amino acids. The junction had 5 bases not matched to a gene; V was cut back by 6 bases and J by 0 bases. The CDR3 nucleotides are TGTGCCAGCAGCCCTGACAGGGGCAGCACAGATACGCAGTATTTT. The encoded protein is CASSPDRGSTDTQYF.

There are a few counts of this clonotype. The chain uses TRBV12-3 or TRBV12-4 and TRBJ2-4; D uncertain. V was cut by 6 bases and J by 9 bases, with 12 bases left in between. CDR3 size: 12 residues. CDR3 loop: CASSPAWTIQYF. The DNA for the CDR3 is TGTGCCAGCAGCCCCGCCTGGACCATTCAGTACTTC.

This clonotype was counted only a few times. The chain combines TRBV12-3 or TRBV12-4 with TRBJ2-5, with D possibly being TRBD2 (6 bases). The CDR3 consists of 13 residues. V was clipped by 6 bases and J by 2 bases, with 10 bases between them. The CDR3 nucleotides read TGTGCCAGCAGGATGACTAGTCAAGAGACCCAGTACTTC. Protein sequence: CASRMTSQETQYF.